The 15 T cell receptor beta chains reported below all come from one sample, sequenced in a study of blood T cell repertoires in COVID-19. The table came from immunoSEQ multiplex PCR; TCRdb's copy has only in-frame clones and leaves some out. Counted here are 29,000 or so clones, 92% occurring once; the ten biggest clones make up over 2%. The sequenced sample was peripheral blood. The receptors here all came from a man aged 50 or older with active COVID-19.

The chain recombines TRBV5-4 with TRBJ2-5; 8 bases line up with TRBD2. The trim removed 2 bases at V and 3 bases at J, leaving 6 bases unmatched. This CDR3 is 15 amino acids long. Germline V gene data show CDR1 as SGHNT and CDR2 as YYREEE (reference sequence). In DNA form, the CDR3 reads TGTGCCAGCAGCTTTTCGGGGGGGACCAAAGAGACCCAGTACTTC. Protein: CASSFSGGTKETQYF. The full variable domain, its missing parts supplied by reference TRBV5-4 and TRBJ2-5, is ETGVTQSPTHLIKTRGQQVTLRCSSQSGHNTVSWYQQALGQGPQFIFQYYREEENGRGNFPPRFSGLQFPNYSSELNVNALELDDSALYLCASSFSGGTKETQYFGPGTRLLVL.

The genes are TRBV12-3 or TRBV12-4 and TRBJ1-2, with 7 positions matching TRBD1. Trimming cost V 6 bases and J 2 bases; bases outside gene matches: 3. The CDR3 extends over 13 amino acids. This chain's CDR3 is CASRRGQNYGYTF. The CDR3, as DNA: TGTGCCAGCAGAAGGGGGCAGAACTATGGCTACACCTTC.

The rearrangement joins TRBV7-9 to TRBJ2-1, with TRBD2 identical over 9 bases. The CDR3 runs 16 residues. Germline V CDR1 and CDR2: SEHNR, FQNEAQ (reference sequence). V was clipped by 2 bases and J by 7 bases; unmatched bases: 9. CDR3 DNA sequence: TGTGCCAGCAGCTTATTCGGCGGGGGGGCCAAGAATGAGCAGTTCTTC. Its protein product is CASSLFGGGAKNEQFF.

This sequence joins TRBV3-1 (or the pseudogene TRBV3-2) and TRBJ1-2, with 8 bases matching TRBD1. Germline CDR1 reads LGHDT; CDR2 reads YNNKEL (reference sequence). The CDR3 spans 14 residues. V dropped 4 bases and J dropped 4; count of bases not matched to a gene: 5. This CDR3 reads CASSLQQGGYGYTF. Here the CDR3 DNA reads TGTGCCAGCAGCCTCCAACAGGGGGGCTATGGCTACACCTTC.

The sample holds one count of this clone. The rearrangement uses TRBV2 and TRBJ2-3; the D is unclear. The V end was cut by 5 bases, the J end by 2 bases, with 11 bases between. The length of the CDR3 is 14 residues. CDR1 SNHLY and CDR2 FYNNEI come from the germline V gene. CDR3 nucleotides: TGTGCCAGCAGTTTCAATAGTCCCACAGATACGCAGTATTTT. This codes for CASSFNSPTDTQYF.

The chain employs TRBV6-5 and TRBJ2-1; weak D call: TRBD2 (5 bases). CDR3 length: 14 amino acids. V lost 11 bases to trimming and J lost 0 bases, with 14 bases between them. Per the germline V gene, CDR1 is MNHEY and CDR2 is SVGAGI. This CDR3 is CASKPGSSYNEQFF. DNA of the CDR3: TGTGCCTCCAAGCCGGGGAGCTCCTACAATGAGCAGTTCTTC.

The CDR3 DNA reads TGTGCCAGCAGCTTACGGGACAGGGGCTACGAGCAGTACTTC. This gives the protein CASSLRDRGYEQYF. The chain has TRBV7-8 and TRBJ2-7, with 10 bases fitting TRBD1. V gave up 2 bases and J gave up 3 bases; unmatched junction bases: 1. The CDR3 covers 14 residues. Per germline, CDR1 SGHVS and CDR2 FQNEAQ.

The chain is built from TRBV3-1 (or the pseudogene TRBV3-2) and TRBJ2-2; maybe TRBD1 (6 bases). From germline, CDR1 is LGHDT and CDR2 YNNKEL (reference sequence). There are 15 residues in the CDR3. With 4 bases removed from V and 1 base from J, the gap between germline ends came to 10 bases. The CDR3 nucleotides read TGTGCCAGCAGCCCGTGGGACAAGAACACCGGGGAGCTGTTTTTT. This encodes CASSPWDKNTGELFF.

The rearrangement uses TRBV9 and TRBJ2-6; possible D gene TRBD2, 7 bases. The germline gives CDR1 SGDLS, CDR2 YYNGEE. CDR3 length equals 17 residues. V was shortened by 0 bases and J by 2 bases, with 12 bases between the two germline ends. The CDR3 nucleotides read TGTGCCAGCAGCGTAGGGGAGGGGGTAGCTGGGGCCAACGTCCTGACTTTC. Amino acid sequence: CASSVGEGVAGANVLTF.

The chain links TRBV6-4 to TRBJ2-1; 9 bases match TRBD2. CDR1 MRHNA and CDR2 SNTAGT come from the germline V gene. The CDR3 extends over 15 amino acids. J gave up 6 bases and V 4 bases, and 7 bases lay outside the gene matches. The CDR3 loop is CASSGEGTSTNEQFF. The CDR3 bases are TGTGCCAGCAGTGGTGAGGGGACTAGCACCAATGAGCAGTTCTTC.

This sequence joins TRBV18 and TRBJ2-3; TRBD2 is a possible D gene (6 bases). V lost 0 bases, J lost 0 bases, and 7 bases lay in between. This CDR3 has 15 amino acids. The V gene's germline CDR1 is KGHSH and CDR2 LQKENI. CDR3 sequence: CASSPPGTSTDTQYF. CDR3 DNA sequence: TGTGCCAGCTCACCACCGGGGACTAGCACAGATACGCAGTATTTT. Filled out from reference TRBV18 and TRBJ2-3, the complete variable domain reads NAGVMQNPRHLVRRRGQEARLRCSPMKGHSHVYWYRQLPEEGLKFMVYLQKENIIDESGMPKERFSAEFPKEGPSILRIQQVVRGDSAAYFCASSPPGTSTDTQYFGPGTRLTVL.

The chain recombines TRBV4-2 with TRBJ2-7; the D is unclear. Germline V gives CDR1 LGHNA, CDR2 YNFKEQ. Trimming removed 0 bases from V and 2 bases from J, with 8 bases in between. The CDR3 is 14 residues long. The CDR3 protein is CASSQELYPYEQYF. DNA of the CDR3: TGTGCCAGCAGCCAAGAACTATACCCCTACGAGCAGTACTTC.

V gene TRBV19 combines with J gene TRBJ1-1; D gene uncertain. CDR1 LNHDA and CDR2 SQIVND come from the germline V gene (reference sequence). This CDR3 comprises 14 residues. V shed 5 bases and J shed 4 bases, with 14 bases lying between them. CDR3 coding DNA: TGTGCCAGTAGTGCCTTGTTGACTACCACTGAAGCTTTCTTT. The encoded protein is CASSALLTTTEAFF.

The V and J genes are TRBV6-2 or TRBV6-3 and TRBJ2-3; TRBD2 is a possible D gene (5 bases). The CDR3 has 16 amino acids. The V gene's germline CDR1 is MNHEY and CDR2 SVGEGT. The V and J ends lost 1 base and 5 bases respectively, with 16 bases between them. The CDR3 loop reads CASSYWWERRGDTQYF. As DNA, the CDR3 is TGTGCCAGCAGTTACTGGTGGGAGCGGCGAGGAGATACGCAGTATTTT.

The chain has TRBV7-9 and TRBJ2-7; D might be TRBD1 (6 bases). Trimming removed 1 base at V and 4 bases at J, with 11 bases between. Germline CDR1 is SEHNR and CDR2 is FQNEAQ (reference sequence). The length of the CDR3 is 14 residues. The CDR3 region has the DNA TGTGCCAGCAGCTTAGATGGACAGAGTTACGAGCAGTACTTC. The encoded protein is CASSLDGQSYEQYF.